Presented here are 20 T cell receptor beta chains from one specimen sequenced in a study of T cells after somatic rescue of genetic block. This table comes from immunoSEQ multiplex PCR, and its TCRdb copy is limited to in-frame clones, with some not included. The sample yields approximately 16,000 clones, roughly 70% seen once. Material: peripheral blood mononuclear cells (PBMCs). These receptors were collected from a man younger than 35.

The gene calls are TRBV11-1 and TRBJ2-7; D is unresolved. V dropped 4 bases and J dropped 2 bases, with 15 bases sitting between them. The CDR3 is 15 amino acids. From germline, CDR1 is SGHAT and CDR2 FQDESV (reference sequence). CDR3: CASSSTQTITYEQYF. The CDR3 DNA follows: TGTGCCAGCAGCTCTACACAAACCATCACCTACGAGCAGTACTTC.

This clone was detected a few times. The CDR3 sequence: CASSQGHLMGYTF. CDR3 in DNA: TGTGCCAGCAGCCAGGGACACCTCATGGGCTACACCTTC. The rearrangement joins TRBV7-9 to TRBJ1-2; D is perhaps TRBD1 (6 bases). From germline, CDR1 is SEHNR and CDR2 FQNEAQ (reference sequence). The V and J ends lost 5 bases and 8 bases respectively, with 15 bases between them. The CDR3 runs 13 residues. Full variable domain (missing parts from reference TRBV7-9 and TRBJ1-2): DTGVSQNPRHKITKRGQNVTFRCDPISEHNRLYWYRQTLGQGPEFLTYFQNEAQLEKSRLLSDRFSAERPKGSFSTLEIQRTEQGDSAMYLCASSQGHLMGYTFGSGTRLTVV.

The chain recombines TRBV5-8 with TRBJ2-5, with 10 bases lining up with TRBD1. The J call is in doubt because the DNA end fits TRBJ2-7 better. The CDR3 totals 14 residues. CDR1 is SGHTS, CDR2 YDEGEE, per germline. The CDR3 loop is CASSLRDRGYEQYF. Here the CDR3 DNA reads TGTGCCAGCAGCTTGAGGGACAGGGGCTACGAGCAGTACTTC.

The J gene is TRBJ1-4, the V gene TRBV5-1, with D unclear. This CDR3 is built from 14 residues. V was shortened by 1 base and J by 4 bases, with 8 bases between the two germline ends. The germline V gene has CDR1 SGHRS and CDR2 YFSETQ. Here the CDR3 DNA reads TGCGCCAGCAGCTTGTCTGGCGGTAATGAAAAACTGTTTTTT. This gives the protein CASSLSGGNEKLFF.

The chain employs TRBV11-3 and TRBJ2-5; no firm D call. The germline gives CDR1 SGHNT, CDR2 YENEEA. V lost 5 bases, J lost 0 bases, and 10 bases lay in between. The CDR3 contains 14 residues. DNA of the CDR3: TGTGCCAGCAGCCAAGGCCTGTACCAAGAGACCCAGTACTTC. Protein: CASSQGLYQETQYF.

The chain uses TRBV29-1 and TRBJ2-3; 7 positions match TRBD1. Germline CDR1 is SQVTM and CDR2 is ANQGSEA. CDR3 size: 13 residues. The J segment lost 4 bases and the V segment lost 6 bases, leaving 7 bases of the junction unmatched. The CDR3 sequence: CSVRQGFPDTQYF. DNA for the CDR3: TGCAGCGTCAGACAGGGCTTCCCAGATACGCAGTATTTT.

Concerning this clone itself: Mismatch with germline at one junction end may stem from a read error. V and J are TRBV2 and TRBJ2-7; the D call may be TRBD1 or TRBD2 (5 bases each). The germline V gene encodes CDR1 SNHLY and CDR2 FYNNEI. CDR3 length: 14 amino acids. CDR3 coding DNA: TGTGCCAGCAGGGAAGCCGGGACGACGGGCGAGCAGTACTTC. This gives the protein CASREAGTTGEQYF.

In its sample, this clone was seen a few times. V is TRBV30 and J is TRBJ2-3; D remains ambiguous. Germline-derived CDR1 and CDR2 are GTSNPN and SVGIG (reference sequence). CDR3 length equals 14 residues. Trimming took 1 base from V and 1 from J, leaving 9 bases between them. Here the CDR3 reads CAWSAAVGTDTQYF. The CDR3 nucleotides read TGTGCCTGGAGTGCGGCAGTTGGCACAGATACGCAGTATTTT.

This clone was found a few times. The chain couples TRBV11-3 to TRBJ1-4; D is unclear. Germline V lookup: CDR1 SGHNT, CDR2 YENEEA. V lost 3 bases to trimming and J lost 10 bases, with 6 bases between them. CDR3 length: 11 residues. The DNA for the CDR3 is TGTGCCAGCAGCTTCCCTAGAAAACTGTTTTTT. The encoded protein is CASSFPRKLFF.

J is TRBJ2-1 and V is TRBV11-2; D not certain. This CDR3 has 15 amino acids. V was pared by 3 bases and J by 9 bases, with 18 bases between. CDR1 is SGHAT, CDR2 FQNNGV, per germline. The CDR3 DNA is TGTGCCAGCAGCTTCGTCGCTCCCCCTTTGGGTGAGCAGTTCTTC. This encodes CASSFVAPPLGEQFF.

This chain uses TRBV11-2 with TRBJ2-5; D is possibly TRBD1 (6 bases). CDR3 length: 13 residues. Deletions cut 1 base from V and 3 bases from J, with 6 bases between. The V gene's germline CDR1 is SGHAT and CDR2 FQNNGV. Written as DNA, the CDR3 is TGTGCCAGCAGCTTAGGGACAGAAGAGACCCAGTACTTC. Protein sequence: CASSLGTEETQYF.

This clone was picked up one time. The J gene is TRBJ2-2, the V gene TRBV7-3; D gene unclear. V dropped 2 bases and J dropped 2 bases, with 12 bases sitting between them. The CDR3 covers 16 residues. Looked up from germline, CDR1 is SGHTA and CDR2 is FQGTGA. As DNA, the CDR3 is TGTGCCAGCAGCTTACCAGCCAAGACCAACACCGGGGAGCTGTTTTTT. This gives the protein CASSLPAKTNTGELFF.

The chain joins TRBV7-9 to TRBJ2-7; tentative D call: TRBD2 (5 bases). The germline gives CDR1 SEHNR, CDR2 FQNEAQ (reference sequence). The CDR3 extends over 17 amino acids. Trimming removed 4 bases at V and 3 bases at J, with 22 bases between. This CDR3 reads CASSSPGYVTGLYEQYF. The CDR3 nucleotides read TGTGCCAGCAGCTCCCCGGGATACGTTACTGGACTCTACGAGCAGTACTTC.

CDR3 in DNA: TGTGCCAGCAGTGAAGAGGTAGGCAGAAACTATGGCTACACCTTC. Its translation is CASSEEVGRNYGYTF. The rearrangement uses TRBV6-1 and TRBJ1-2; D ambiguous. Germline CDR1 reads MNHNS; CDR2 reads SASEGT. With 1 base removed from V and 2 bases from J, the gap between germline ends came to 11 bases. The CDR3 covers 15 residues.

This rearrangement joins TRBV7-3 to TRBJ2-2; no definite D call. V was trimmed by 0 bases and J by 2 bases, leaving 10 bases between them. Germline loops: CDR1 SGHTA, CDR2 FQGTGA. This CDR3 has 16 residues. In DNA, the CDR3 is TGTGCCAGCAGCTTAACACCAGCGCTAAACACCGGGGAGCTGTTTTTT. This codes for CASSLTPALNTGELFF.

V usage is TRBV7-3 and J usage is TRBJ2-1, with 10 bases matching TRBD2. V trimming: 4 bases; J trimming: 8 bases; junction bases outside the gene matches: 8. Germline V gives CDR1 SGHTA, CDR2 FQGTGA. The CDR3 loop spans 15 amino acids. The CDR3 region is CASSSQAGGPYEQFF. The CDR3 DNA sequence: TGTGCCAGCAGCTCCCAAGCGGGGGGGCCCTATGAGCAGTTCTTC.

The genes are TRBV6-5 and TRBJ2-7, with a possible D match to TRBD1 (5 bases). V dropped 4 bases and J dropped 0 bases, with 10 bases sitting between them. CDR1 and CDR2 (germline): MNHEY, SVGAGI. This CDR3 is built from 14 residues. The CDR3 DNA reads as TGTGCCAGCAGTTCCCCGACAGCCTCCTACGAGCAGTACTTC. Its protein is CASSSPTASYEQYF.

The gene calls are TRBV5-4 and TRBJ2-7; 10 nucleotides line up with TRBD1. Trimming at V came to 2 bases and at J to 2 bases, leaving 4 bases not matched to a gene. This CDR3 has 15 amino acids. Germline CDR1 and CDR2: SGHNT and YYREEE (reference sequence). As DNA, the CDR3 is TGTGCCAGCAGCTTATGGGACAGGGGAACCTACGAGCAGTACTTC. The encoded protein is CASSLWDRGTYEQYF.

This rearrangement joins TRBV18 to TRBJ2-5; D possibly corresponds to TRBD2 (5 bases). The CDR3 is 16 residues long. The germline V gene encodes CDR1 KGHSH and CDR2 LQKENI. The V and J ends lost 3 bases and 5 bases respectively, with 19 bases between them. CDR3 nucleotide sequence: TGTGCCAGCTCACCCCCCCAACTGAGGGTGAAGGAGACCCAGTACTTC. Translation gives CASSPPQLRVKETQYF.

CDR3 loop: CASSPWTSGSRDEQFF. The CDR3 DNA reads as TGCGCCAGCAGCCCCTGGACTAGCGGCAGCAGGGATGAGCAGTTCTTC. The genes are TRBV5-1 and TRBJ2-1, with TRBD2 identical over 10 bases. The CDR3 extends over 16 amino acids. The germline V gene has CDR1 SGHRS and CDR2 YFSETQ. Losses at the gene ends were 4 bases for V and 8 bases for J; bases not matched to a gene: 12.